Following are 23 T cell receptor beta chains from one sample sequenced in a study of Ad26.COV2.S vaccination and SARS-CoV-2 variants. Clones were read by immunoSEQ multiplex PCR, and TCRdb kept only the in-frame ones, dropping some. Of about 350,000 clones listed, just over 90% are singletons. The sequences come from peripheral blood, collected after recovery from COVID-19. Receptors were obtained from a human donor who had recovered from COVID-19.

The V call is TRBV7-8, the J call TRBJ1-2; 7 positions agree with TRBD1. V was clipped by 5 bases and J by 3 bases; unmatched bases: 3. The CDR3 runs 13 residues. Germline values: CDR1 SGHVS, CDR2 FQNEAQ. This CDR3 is CASSPGTDYGYTF. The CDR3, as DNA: TGTGCCAGCAGCCCCGGGACAGACTATGGCTACACCTTC.

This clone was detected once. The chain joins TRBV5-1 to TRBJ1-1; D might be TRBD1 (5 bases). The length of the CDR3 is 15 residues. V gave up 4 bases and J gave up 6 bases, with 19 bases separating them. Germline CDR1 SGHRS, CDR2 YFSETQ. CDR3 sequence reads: CASSREGGALPEAFF. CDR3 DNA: TGCGCCAGCAGCCGAGAGGGCGGGGCCCTACCTGAAGCTTTCTTT. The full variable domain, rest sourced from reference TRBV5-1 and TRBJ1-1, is KAGVTQTPRYLIKTRGQQVTLSCSPISGHRSVSWYQQTPGQGLQFLFEYFSETQRNKGNFPGRFSGRQFSNSRSEMNVSTLELGDSALYLCASSREGGALPEAFFGQGTRLTVV.

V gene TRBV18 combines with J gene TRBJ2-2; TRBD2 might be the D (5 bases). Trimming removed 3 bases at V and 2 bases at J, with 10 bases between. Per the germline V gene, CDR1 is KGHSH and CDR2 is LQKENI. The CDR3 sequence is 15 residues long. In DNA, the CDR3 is TGTGCCAGCTCACCCCCGGGGTCCAACACCGGGGAGCTGTTTTTT. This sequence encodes CASSPPGSNTGELFF.

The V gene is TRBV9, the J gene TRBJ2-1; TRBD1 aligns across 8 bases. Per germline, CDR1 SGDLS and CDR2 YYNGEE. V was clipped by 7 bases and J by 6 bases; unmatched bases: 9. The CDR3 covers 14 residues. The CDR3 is CASARTGFINEQFF. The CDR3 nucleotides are TGTGCCAGCGCCCGGACAGGGTTTATCAATGAGCAGTTCTTC.

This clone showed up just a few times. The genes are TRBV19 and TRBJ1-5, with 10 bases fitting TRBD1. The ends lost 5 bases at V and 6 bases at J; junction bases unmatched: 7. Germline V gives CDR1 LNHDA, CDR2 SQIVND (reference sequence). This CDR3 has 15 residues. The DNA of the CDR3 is TGTGCCAGTAGTCCTACGACAGGGGGCGGTCAGCCCCAGCATTTT. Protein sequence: CASSPTTGGGQPQHF.

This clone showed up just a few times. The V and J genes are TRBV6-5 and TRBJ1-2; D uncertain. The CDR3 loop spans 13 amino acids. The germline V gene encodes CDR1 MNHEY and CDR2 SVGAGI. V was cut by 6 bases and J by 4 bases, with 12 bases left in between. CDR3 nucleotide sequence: TGTGCCAGCAGCCCATCCGAGACCTATGGCTACACCTTC. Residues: CASSPSETYGYTF.

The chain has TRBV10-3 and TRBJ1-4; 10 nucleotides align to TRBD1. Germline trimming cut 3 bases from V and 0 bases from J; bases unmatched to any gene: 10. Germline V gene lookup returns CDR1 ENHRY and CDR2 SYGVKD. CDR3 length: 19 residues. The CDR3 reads CAISDRGQGFPATNEKLFF. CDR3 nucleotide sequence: TGTGCCATCAGTGACCGGGGACAGGGGTTTCCCGCAACTAATGAAAAACTGTTTTTT.

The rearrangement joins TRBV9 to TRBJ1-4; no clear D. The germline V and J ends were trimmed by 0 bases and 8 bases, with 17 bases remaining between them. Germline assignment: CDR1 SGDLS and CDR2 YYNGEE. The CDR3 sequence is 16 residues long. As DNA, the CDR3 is TGTGCCAGCAGCGTAGGTATCGGGTTTAATTCGGAAAAACTGTTTTTT. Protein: CASSVGIGFNSEKLFF.

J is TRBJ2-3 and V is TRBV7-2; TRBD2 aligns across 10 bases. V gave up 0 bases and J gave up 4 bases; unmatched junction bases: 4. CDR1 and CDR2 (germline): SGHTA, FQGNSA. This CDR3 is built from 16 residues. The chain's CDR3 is CASSLAASGSADTQYF. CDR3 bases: TGTGCCAGCAGCTTAGCGGCTAGCGGGAGCGCAGATACGCAGTATTTT. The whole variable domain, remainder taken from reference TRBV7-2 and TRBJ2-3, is GAGVSQSPSNKVTEKGKDVELRCDPISGHTALYWYRQSLGQGLEFLIYFQGNSAPDKSGLPSDRFSAERTGGSVSTLTIQRTQQEDSAVYLCASSLAASGSADTQYFGPGTRLTVL.

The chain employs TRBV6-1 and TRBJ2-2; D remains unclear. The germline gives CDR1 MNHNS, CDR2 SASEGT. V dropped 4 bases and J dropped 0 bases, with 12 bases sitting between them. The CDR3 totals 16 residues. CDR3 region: CASSVFTLANTGELFF. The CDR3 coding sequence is TGTGCCAGCAGTGTTTTTACTCTCGCGAACACCGGGGAGCTGTTTTTT.

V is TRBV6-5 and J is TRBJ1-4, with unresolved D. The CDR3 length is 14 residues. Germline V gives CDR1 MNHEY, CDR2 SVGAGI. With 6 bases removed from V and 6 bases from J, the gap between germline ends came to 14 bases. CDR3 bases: TGTGCCAGCAGACAGCCCCTTTGGGATGAAAAACTGTTTTTT. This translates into CASRQPLWDEKLFF.

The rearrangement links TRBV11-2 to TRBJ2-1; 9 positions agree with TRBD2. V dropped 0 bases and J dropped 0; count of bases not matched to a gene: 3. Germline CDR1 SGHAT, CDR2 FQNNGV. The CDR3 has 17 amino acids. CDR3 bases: TGTGCCAGCAGCTTAGAGCGGGGGGGGAGCTCCTACAATGAGCAGTTCTTC. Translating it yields CASSLERGGSSYNEQFF.

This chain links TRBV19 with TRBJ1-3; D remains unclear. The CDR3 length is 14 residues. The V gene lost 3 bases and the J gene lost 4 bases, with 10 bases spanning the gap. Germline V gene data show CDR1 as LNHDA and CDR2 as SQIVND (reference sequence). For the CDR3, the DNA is TGTGCCAGTAGTATTTGGGGATCAGGAAACACCATATATTTT. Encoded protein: CASSIWGSGNTIYF.

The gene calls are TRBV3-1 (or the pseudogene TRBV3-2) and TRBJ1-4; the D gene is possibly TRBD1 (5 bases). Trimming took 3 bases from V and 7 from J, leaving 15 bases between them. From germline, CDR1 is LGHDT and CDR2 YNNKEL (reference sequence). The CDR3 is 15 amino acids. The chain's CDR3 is CASSQEGRVGEKLFF. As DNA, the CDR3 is TGTGCCAGCAGCCAGGAGGGGAGAGTTGGTGAAAAACTGTTTTTT.

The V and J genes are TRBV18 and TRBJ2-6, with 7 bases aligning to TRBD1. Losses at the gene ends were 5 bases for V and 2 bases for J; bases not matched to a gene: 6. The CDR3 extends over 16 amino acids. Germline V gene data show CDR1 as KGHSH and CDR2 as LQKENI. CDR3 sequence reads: CASSSTGTAGANVLTF. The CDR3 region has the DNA TGTGCCAGCTCATCGACAGGGACGGCTGGGGCCAACGTCCTGACTTTC.

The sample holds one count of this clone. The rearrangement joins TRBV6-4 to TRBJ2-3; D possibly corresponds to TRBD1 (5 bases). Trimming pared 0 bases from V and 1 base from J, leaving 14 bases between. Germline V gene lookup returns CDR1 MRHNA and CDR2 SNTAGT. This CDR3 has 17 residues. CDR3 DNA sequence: TGTGCCAGCAGTGACTCGAGACAGCCTATCGGCACAGATACGCAGTATTTT. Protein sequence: CASSDSRQPIGTDTQYF.

CDR3: CASSWQGAAEAFF. The CDR3 DNA reads TGTGCCAGCAGCTGGCAGGGGGCCGCTGAAGCTTTCTTT. V is TRBV7-2 and J is TRBJ1-1, with 8 positions matching TRBD1. The CDR3 has 13 residues. Germline V CDR1 and CDR2: SGHTA, FQGNSA. The ends lost 4 bases at V and 6 bases at J; junction bases unmatched: 4.

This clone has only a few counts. CDR3 region: CASSYGGNSNQPQHF. CDR3 DNA: TGTGCCAGCAGTTACGGGGGTAATAGCAATCAGCCCCAGCATTTT. The chain is built from TRBV6-5 and TRBJ1-5; TRBD1 is a possible D gene (5 bases). This CDR3 contains 15 residues. Trimming removed 2 bases at V and 0 bases at J, with 8 bases between. Germline assignment: CDR1 MNHEY and CDR2 SVGAGI.

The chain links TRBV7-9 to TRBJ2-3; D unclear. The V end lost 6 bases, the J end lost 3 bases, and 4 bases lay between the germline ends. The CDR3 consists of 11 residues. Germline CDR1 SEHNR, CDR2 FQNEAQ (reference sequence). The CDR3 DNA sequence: TGTGCCAGCAGAAAGACAGATACGCAGTATTTT. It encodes CASRKTDTQYF.

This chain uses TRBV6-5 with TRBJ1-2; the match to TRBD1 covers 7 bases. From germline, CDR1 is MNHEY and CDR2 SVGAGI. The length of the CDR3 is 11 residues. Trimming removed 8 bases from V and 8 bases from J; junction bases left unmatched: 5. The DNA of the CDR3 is TGTGCCAGCCGAGACAGGGCGGGCTACACCTTC. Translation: CASRDRAGYTF.

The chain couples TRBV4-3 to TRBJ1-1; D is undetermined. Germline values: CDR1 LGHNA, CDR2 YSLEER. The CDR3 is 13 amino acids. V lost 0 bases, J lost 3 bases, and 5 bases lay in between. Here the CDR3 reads CASSQDWDTEAFF. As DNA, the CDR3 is TGCGCCAGCAGCCAAGATTGGGACACTGAAGCTTTCTTT.

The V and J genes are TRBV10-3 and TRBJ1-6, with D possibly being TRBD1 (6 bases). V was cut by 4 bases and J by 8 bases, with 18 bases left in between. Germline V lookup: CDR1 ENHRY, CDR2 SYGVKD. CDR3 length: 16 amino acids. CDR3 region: CAISGQQMDRHSPLHF. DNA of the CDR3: TGTGCCATCAGTGGGCAACAGATGGACAGACATTCACCCCTCCACTTT.

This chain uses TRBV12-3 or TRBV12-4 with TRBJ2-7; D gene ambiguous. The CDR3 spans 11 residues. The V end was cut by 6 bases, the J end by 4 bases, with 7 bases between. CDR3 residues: CASSNLYEQYF. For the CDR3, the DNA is TGTGCCAGCAGCAACCTTTACGAGCAGTACTTC.